A selection of T cell receptor beta chains follows, all from one sample in a study of blood T cell repertoires in COVID-19. Measured with immunoSEQ multiplex PCR; TCRdb has only the in-frame clones, and not every one. The repertoire holds around 190,000 clones, with more than 70% as singletons. The sequencing sample was made of PBMCs or T cells enriched from blood (not recorded which). The origin of the receptors is a man between 35 and 55 years old with acute COVID-19. Both conserved end residues are trimmed from each CDR3.

v_gene | CDR3aa
TRBV5-1 | ASSYHLNTEAF
TRBV5-1 | ASSLTLVSSYNSPLH
TRBV6-5 | ASSYDGEEGNTEAF
TRBV7-2 | ASSFRRWRELF
TRBV5-1 | ASSLLGDEQF
TRBV2 | ASSLDRGGNTIY
TRBV2 | ASTEGLAGGGDTQY
TRBV6-2/TRBV6-3 | ASSSREDNEQF
TRBV4-1 | ASSQVSGTPYGYT
TRBV25-1 | ASSASAGQGADEQY